What follows are 13 T cell receptor beta chains derived from one specimen sequenced in a study of blood T cells in healthy people across ages. Using a J-beta primer mix together with a sample-barcoded 5' primer, a second PCR was run for roughly 7 to 12 cycles. TCRdb used MiXCR to reprocess the 5' RACE reads, holding one entry per CDR3 protein. The sample has roughly 800,000 distinct CDR3 sequences, just under 25% seen once; the top ten hold more than 3%. The same data also contributed to another study, on T cells of mothers and their children.

The sequenced sample consisted of blood. These receptors came from a boy aged 10-17 years in good health.

The rearrangement joins TRBV4-3 to TRBJ2-7; 8 nucleotides line up with TRBD1. Germline CDR1 reads LGHNA; CDR2 reads YSLEER. The CDR3 length is 14 residues. The V segment lost 4 bases and the J segment 6 bases; nucleotides outside the gene matches: 8. In nucleotides, the CDR3 is TGCGCCAGCAGCCCGGACAGGGTAGAGTCCGAGCAGTACTTC. Translated, it gives CASSPDRVESEQYF.

The genes are TRBV6-5 and TRBJ1-2; D is undetermined. The CDR3 runs 13 residues. Trimming left V 8 bases short and J 1 base short, with 11 bases between. CDR1 and CDR2 from the germline V gene are MNHEY and SVGAGI. The CDR3 DNA reads TGTGCCAGCGGAAACGGATATAACTATGGCTACACCTTC. Amino acid sequence: CASGNGYNYGYTF.

J is TRBJ2-1 and V is TRBV7-3; possibly TRBD2 for D (6 bases). Trimming stripped 5 bases from V and 4 bases from J, with 15 bases between. CDR1 and CDR2 (germline): SGHTA, FQGTGA. This CDR3 has 15 residues. Here the CDR3 reads CASSLGDSGYNEQFF. The DNA for the CDR3 is TGTGCCAGCAGCCTAGGGGACTCGGGTTACAATGAGCAGTTCTTC.

J is TRBJ1-2 and V is TRBV20-1; D possibly corresponds to TRBD1 (5 bases). The V and J ends lost 3 bases and 3 bases respectively, with 11 bases between them. The length of the CDR3 is 13 residues. Germline V gene data show CDR1 as DFQATT and CDR2 as SNEGSKA (reference sequence). The CDR3 DNA reads as TGCAGTGCTAGGGGGACGGGATACTATGGCTACACCTTC. Protein sequence: CSARGTGYYGYTF.

This clonotype has ten or more counts. The chain carries TRBV28 and TRBJ2-5, with 8 positions matching TRBD1. Per the germline V gene, CDR1 is MDHEN and CDR2 is SYDVKM. With V trimmed by 6 bases and J by 5 bases, 11 bases remained unmatched. The CDR3 has 15 amino acids. The CDR3 loop is CASRPTQGVWETQYF. The CDR3 coding sequence is TGTGCCAGCAGACCCACACAGGGGGTTTGGGAGACCCAGTACTTC.

Points on this clonotype: A junction boundary mismatches the germline segment, possibly from a read error. The chain uses TRBV7-7 and TRBJ2-5, with 10 bases that match TRBD2. Germline-derived CDR1 and CDR2 are SSHAT and FNYEAQ (reference sequence). The CDR3 is 16 residues long. In nucleotides, the CDR3 is TGTGCTAGCAGTCCCAATAGCGGGGGGTCCGGGGAGACCCAGTACTTC. Translated: CASSPNSGGSGETQYF.

In its sample, this clonotype was seen a few times. An end of the junction does not agree with germline; a read error may underlie this. V gene TRBV3-1 combines with J gene TRBJ2-4, with 8 bases lining up with TRBD1. The CDR3 has 13 amino acids. Germline V gene data show CDR1 as LGHDT and CDR2 as YNNKEL (reference sequence). CDR3 nucleotide sequence: TGTGCCAGCAGCCAAGGTGGGACAGGCGGTCTGGCGTTC. As protein: CASSQGGTGGLAF.

This clonotype has only a few counts. This chain links TRBV2 with TRBJ1-3; a possible D gene is TRBD1 (5 bases). The germline CDR1 and CDR2 sequences are SNHLY and FYNNEI. V gave up 7 bases and J gave up 4 bases, with 20 bases separating them. There are 16 residues in the CDR3. The CDR3 DNA is TGTGCCAGCACTTCACCGGGACCGAGTTACGGAAACACCATATATTTT. Translated, it gives CASTSPGPSYGNTIYF.

This chain joins TRBV5-1 and TRBJ1-4; tentative D call: TRBD1 (5 bases). The CDR3 has 14 amino acids. The V end was cut by 0 bases, the J end by 5 bases, with 8 bases between. CDR1 and CDR2 (germline): SGHRS, YFSETQ. Written as DNA, the CDR3 is TGCGCCAGCAGCTTGGCTCAGGGCAATGAAAAACTGTTTTTT. Translating gives CASSLAQGNEKLFF.

This clonotype was seen at least ten times. The chain is built from TRBV29-1 and TRBJ2-7; 7 positions agree with TRBD1. V dropped 0 bases and J dropped 3; count of bases not matched to a gene: 5. Germline assignment: CDR1 SQVTM and CDR2 ANQGSEA. The CDR3 covers 14 residues. The CDR3 sequence is CSVEDGRDSYEQYF. The CDR3 nucleotides read TGCAGCGTTGAAGATGGCCGGGACAGCTACGAGCAGTACTTC.

This rearrangement joins TRBV7-2 to TRBJ2-7; TRBD1 aligns across 11 bases. Germline V CDR1 and CDR2: SGHTA, FQGNSA. The CDR3 loop spans 16 amino acids. V shed 0 bases, J shed 3 bases, and the junction held 4 bases outside the gene matches. The CDR3 bases are TGTGCCAGCAGCTTAGCGGCGGGACAGGGGGTCTACGAGCAGTACTTC. This codes for CASSLAAGQGVYEQYF.

The J gene is TRBJ2-5, the V gene TRBV21-1; the DNA was not used to check the table's D call, TRBD1. TRBV21-1 represents a pseudogene. This CDR3 comprises 10 residues. The CDR3 DNA reads as TGTGTACCCCTACAGGGAAACCAGTACTTC. This sequence encodes CVPLQGNQYF.

This rearrangement joins TRBV20-1 to TRBJ1-2, with D possibly being TRBD1 (5 bases). Trimming cost V 6 bases and J 8 bases, with 19 bases left between them. Looked up from germline, CDR1 is DFQATT and CDR2 is SNEGSKA (reference sequence). This CDR3 spans 13 amino acids. CDR3: CSAPGVGGKGYTF. The CDR3 DNA reads TGCAGTGCCCCCGGGGTCGGGGGGAAGGGCTACACCTTC.